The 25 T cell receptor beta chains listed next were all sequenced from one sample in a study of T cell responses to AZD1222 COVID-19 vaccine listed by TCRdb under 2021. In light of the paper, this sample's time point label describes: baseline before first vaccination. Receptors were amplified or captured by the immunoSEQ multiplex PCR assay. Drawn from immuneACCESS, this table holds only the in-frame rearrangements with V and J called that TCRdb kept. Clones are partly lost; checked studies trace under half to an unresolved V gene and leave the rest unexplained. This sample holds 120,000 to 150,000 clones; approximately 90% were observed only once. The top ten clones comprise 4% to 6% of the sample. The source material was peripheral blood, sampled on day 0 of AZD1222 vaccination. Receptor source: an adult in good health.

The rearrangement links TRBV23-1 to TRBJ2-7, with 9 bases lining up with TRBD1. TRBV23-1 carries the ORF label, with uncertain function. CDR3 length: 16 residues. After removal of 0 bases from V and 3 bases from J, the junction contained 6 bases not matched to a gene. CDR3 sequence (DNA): TGCGCCAGCAGTCAATCAGGGACAGGGCCCGACTACGAGCAGTACTTC. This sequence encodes CASSQSGTGPDYEQYF.

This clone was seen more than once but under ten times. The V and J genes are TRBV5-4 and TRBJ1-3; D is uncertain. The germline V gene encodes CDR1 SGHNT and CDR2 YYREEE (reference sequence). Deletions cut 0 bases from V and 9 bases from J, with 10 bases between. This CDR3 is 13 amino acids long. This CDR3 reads CASSLGVSGTIYF. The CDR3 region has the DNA TGTGCCAGCAGCTTGGGCGTGAGCGGCACCATATATTTT.

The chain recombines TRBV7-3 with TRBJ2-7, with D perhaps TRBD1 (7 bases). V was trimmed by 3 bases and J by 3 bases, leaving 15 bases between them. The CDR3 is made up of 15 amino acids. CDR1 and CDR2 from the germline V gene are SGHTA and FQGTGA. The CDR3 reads CASSLQGGVGYEQYF. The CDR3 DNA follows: TGTGCCAGCAGCTTGCAGGGGGGAGTAGGCTACGAGCAGTACTTC.

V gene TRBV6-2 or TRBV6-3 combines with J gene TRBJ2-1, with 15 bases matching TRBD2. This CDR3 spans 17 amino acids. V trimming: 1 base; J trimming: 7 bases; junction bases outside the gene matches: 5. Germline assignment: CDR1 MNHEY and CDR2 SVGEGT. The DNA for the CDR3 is TGTGCCAGCAGTTACTTCCGGACTAGCGGGAGGGGGAATGAGCAGTTCTTC. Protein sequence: CASSYFRTSGRGNEQFF.

The CDR3 nucleotides read TGTGCCAGCAGCGTAGGGGGACAGTTCGTCGCGCAGTACTTC. Residues: CASSVGGQFVAQYF. The chain combines TRBV9 with TRBJ2-7; 7 bases line up with TRBD1. Germline CDR1 and CDR2: SGDLS and YYNGEE. J was trimmed by 9 bases and V by 0 bases; bases with no gene match: 9. The CDR3 spans 14 residues.

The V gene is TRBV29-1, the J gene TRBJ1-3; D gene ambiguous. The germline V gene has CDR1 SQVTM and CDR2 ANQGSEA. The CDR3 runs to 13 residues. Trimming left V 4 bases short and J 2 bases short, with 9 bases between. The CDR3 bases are TGCAGCGTTGGGGCCAGCGCTGGAAACACCATATATTTT. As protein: CSVGASAGNTIYF.

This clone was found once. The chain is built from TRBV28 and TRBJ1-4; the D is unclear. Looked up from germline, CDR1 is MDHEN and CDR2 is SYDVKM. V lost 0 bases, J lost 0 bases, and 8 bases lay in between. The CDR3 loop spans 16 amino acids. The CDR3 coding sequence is TGTGCCAGCAGTTTATGGTCGGGAGCAACTAATGAAAAACTGTTTTTT. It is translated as CASSLWSGATNEKLFF.

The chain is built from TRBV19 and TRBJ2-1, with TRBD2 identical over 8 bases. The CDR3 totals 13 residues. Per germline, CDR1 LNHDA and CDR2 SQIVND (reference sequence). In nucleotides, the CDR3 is TGTGCTAGCGGGAAGAGCTCCTACAATGAGCAGTTCTTC. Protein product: CASGKSSYNEQFF.

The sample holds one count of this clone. CDR3 coding DNA: TGTGCCAGCAGCTTAGTCTCGGTGGGGACCCAGTACTTC. This sequence encodes CASSLVSVGTQYF. The genes are TRBV7-2 and TRBJ2-5; D call uncertain. V dropped 1 base and J dropped 7 bases, with 10 bases sitting between them. The CDR3 spans 13 residues. Germline CDR1 SGHTA, CDR2 FQGNSA. The full variable domain, in which reference TRBV7-2 and TRBJ2-5 provide the parts outside the CDR3, is GAGVSQSPSNKVTEKGKDVELRCDPISGHTALYWYRQSLGQGLEFLIYFQGNSAPDKSGLPSDRFSAERTGGSVSTLTIQRTQQEDSAVYLCASSLVSVGTQYFGPGTRLLVL.

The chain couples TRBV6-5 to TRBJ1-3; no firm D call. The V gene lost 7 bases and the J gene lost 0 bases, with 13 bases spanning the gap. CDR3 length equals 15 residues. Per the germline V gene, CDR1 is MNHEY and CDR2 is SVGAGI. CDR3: CASTALGFSGNTIYF. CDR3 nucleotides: TGTGCCAGCACCGCCCTAGGGTTCTCTGGAAACACCATATATTTT.

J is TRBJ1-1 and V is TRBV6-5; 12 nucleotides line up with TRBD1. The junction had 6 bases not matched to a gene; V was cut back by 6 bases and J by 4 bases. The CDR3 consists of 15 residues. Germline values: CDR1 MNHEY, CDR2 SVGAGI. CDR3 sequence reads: CASRRGQGARTEAFF. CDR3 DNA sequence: TGTGCCAGCAGGCGGGGACAGGGGGCGCGCACTGAAGCTTTCTTT.

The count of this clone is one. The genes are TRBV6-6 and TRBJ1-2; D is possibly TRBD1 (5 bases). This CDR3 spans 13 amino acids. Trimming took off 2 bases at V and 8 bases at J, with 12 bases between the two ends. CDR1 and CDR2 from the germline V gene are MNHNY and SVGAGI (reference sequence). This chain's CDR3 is CASSYRGLGGYTF. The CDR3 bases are TGTGCCAGCAGTTACCGGGGGTTGGGCGGCTACACCTTC.

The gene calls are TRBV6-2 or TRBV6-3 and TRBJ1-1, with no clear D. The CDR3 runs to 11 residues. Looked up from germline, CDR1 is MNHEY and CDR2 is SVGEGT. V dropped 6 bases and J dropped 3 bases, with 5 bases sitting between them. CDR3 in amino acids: CASSPYTEAFF. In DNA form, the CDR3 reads TGTGCCAGCAGCCCTTACACTGAAGCTTTCTTT.

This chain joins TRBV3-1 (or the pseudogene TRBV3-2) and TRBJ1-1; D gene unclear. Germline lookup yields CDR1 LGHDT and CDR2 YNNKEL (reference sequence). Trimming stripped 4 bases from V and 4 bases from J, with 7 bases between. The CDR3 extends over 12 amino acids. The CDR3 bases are TGTGCCAGCAGCCTGCGGGGCACTGAAGCTTTCTTT. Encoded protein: CASSLRGTEAFF.

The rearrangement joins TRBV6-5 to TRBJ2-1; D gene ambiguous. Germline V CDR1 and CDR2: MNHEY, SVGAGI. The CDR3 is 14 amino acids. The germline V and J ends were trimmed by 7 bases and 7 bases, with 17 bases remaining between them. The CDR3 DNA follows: TGTGCCAGCACCGTAGTAAAAGACCCGAATGAGCAGTTCTTC. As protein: CASTVVKDPNEQFF.

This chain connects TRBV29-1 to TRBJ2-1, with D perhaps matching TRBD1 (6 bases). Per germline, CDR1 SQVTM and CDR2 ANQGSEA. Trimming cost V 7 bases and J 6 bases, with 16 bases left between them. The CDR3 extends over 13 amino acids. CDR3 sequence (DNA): TGCAGCGCAACAGGGCCTCCTGCCAATGAGCAGTTCTTC. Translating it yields CSATGPPANEQFF.

Here the CDR3 reads CASKRGTGQNTEAFF. The CDR3 nucleotides read TGTGCCTCTAAACGGGGGACAGGGCAAAACACTGAAGCTTTCTTT. The genes are TRBV10-3 and TRBJ1-1, with 9 bases that match TRBD1. The V gene's germline CDR1 is ENHRY and CDR2 SYGVKD. V gave up 11 bases and J gave up 2 bases; unmatched junction bases: 12. This CDR3 is built from 15 residues.

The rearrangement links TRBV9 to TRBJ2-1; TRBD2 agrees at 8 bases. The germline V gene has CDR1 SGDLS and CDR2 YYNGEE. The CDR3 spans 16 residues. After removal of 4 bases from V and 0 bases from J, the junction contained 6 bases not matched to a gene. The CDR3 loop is CASSMTSASSYNEQFF. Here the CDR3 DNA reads TGTGCCAGCAGCATGACTAGCGCTAGCTCCTACAATGAGCAGTTCTTC.

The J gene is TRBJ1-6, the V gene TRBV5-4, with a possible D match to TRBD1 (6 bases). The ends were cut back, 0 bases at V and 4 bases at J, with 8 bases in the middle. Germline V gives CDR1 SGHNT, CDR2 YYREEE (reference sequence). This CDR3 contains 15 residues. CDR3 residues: CASSLEGGYNSPLHF. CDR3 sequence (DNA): TGTGCCAGCAGCTTGGAAGGGGGGTATAATTCACCCCTCCACTTT.

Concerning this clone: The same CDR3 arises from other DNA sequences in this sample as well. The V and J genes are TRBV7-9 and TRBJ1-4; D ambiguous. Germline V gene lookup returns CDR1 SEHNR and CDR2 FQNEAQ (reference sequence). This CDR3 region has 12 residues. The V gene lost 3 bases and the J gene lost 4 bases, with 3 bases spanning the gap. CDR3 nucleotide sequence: TGTGCCAGCAGCTTCGGTAATGAAAAACTGTTTTTT. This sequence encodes CASSFGNEKLFF.

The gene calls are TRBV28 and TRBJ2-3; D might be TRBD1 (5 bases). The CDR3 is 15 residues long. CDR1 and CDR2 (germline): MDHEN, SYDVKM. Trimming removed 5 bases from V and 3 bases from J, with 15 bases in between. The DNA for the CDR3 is TGTGCCAGCAGTCCTGGACAACTGAGGACAGATACGCAGTATTTT. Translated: CASSPGQLRTDTQYF. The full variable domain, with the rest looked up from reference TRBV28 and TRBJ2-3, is DVKVTQSSRYLVKRTGEKVFLECVQDMDHENMFWYRQDPGLGLRLIYFSYDVKMKEKGDIPEGYSVSREKKERFSLILESASTNQTSMYLCASSPGQLRTDTQYFGPGTRLTVL.

For the CDR3, the DNA is TGTGCCAGTACCGACAGGGGGAGGGCCGGGGAGCTGTTTTTT. Translated: CASTDRGRAGELFF. The genes are TRBV19 and TRBJ2-2, with TRBD1 matching over 9 bases. Trimming cost V 7 bases and J 6 bases; bases outside gene matches: 6. Germline V CDR1 and CDR2: LNHDA, SQIVND (reference sequence). This CDR3 has 14 amino acids. The full variable domain, rest sourced from reference TRBV19 and TRBJ2-2, is DGGITQSPKYLFRKEGQNVTLSCEQNLNHDAMYWYRQDPGQGLRLIYYSQIVNDFQKGDIAEGYSVSREKKESFPLTVTSAQKNPTAFYLCASTDRGRAGELFFGEGSRLTVL.

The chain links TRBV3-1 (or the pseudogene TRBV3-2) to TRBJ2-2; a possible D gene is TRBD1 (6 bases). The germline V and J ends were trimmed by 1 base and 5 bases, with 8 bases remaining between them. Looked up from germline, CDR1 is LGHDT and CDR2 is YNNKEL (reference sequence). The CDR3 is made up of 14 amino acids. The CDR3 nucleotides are TGTGCCAGCAGCCAAGCAGGGGATACCGGGGAGCTGTTTTTT. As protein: CASSQAGDTGELFF.

The CDR3 loop is CASSSGPEQYF. The CDR3, as DNA: TGTGCCAGCAGTTCAGGGCCAGAGCAGTACTTC. V and J are TRBV12-3 or TRBV12-4 and TRBJ2-7, with D maybe TRBD1 (5 bases). The CDR3 loop spans 11 amino acids. Trimming stripped 4 bases from V and 7 bases from J, with 8 bases between.

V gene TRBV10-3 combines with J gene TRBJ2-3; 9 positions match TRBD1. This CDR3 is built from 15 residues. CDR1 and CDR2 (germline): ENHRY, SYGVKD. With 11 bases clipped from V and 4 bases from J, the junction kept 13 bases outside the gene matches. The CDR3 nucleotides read TGTGCCTCCGGGGATCCGGGACAGGGTCCAGATACGCAGTATTTT. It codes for CASGDPGQGPDTQYF.